This T cell receptor (beta chain) was obtained from a study of T cells after yellow fever vaccination. They built TCR cDNA with 5'RACE template switching, a step that put in a universal primer site and UMIs. Each CDR3 protein is one row after TCRdb ran MiXCR on the 5' RACE reads. The sample carries some 300,000 distinct CDR3 sequences, roughly 8.7% recorded once. V gave up 0 bases and J gave up 9 bases, with 3 bases separating them. Germline CDR1 KGHSH, CDR2 LQKENI. CDR3 length: 11 amino acids. The sequence derives from a man aged 18 to 30 who received the YFV17D yellow fever vaccine. The chain links TRBV18 to TRBJ2-1; D remains unclear. Material: CD4+ T cells sorted from PBMCs, obtained 5 days after the yellow fever booster vaccination. The CDR3 reads CASSPPGEQFF. The CDR3 nucleotides are TGTGCCAGCTCACCACCGGGTGAGCAGTTCTTC.